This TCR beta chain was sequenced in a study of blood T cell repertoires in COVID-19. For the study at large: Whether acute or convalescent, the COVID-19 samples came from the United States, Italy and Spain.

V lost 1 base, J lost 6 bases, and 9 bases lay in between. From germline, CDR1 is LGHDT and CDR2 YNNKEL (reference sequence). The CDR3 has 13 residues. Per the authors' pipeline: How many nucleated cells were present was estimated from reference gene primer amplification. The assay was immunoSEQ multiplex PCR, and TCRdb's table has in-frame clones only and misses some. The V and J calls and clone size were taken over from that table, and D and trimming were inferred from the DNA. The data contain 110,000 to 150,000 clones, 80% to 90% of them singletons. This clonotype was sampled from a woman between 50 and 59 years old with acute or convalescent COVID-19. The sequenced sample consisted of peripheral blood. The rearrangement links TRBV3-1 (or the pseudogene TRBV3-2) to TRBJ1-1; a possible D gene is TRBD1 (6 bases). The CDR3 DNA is TGTGCCAGCAGCCAAGGGGGGGGCCCTGAAGCTTTCTTT. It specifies CASSQGGGPEAFF.